This TCR beta chain was documented in a study of T-cell memory formation after mild COVID-19. Study as a whole: Among the donors, TCR clusters were largely specific to each donor. Points from the study as a whole: Contracting CD8+ clones were enriched in EMRA, CD4+ mainly in CM and EM. Later expanders leaned toward CD4+, whereas clones contracting from day 15 to 85 were balanced CD4/CD8.

Via MiXCR, TCRdb re-called the 5' RACE reads, giving one row per CDR3 protein. The sample yields about 170,000 distinct CDR3 sequences, 10% to 15% seen once. A few counts support this clonotype. Its specificity is not known. Germline CDR1 is SGHAT and CDR2 is FQNNGV. The CDR3 is 16 amino acids. V dropped 5 bases and J dropped 2 bases, with 16 bases sitting between them. V gene TRBV11-2 combines with J gene TRBJ2-1; either TRBD1 or TRBD2 may supply D (7 bases each). The sample was PBMCs or a T cell subset sorted from them (not recorded which). The sequence came from a man aged 18 to 30 who had mild COVID-19 (a few samples of this study predate the infection). Cell type and time point are not known. CDR3: CASSPSRGGTYNEQFF. In nucleotides, the CDR3 is TGTGCCAGCAGCCCCAGCAGGGGGGGAACCTACAATGAGCAGTTCTTC.